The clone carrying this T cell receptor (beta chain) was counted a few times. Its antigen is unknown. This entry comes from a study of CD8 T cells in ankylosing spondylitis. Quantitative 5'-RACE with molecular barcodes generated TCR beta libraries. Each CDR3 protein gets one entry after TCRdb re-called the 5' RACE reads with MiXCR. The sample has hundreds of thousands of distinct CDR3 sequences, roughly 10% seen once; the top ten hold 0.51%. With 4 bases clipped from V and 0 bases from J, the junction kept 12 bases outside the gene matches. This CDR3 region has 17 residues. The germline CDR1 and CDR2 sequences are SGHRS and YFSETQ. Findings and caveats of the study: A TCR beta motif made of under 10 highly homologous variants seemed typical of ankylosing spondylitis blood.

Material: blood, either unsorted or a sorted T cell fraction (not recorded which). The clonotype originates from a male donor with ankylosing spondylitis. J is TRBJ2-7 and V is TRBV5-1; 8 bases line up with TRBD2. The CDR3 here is CASSRSPAGAVSYEQYF. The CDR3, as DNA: TGCGCCAGCAGCAGGTCCCCAGCGGGGGCCGTCTCCTACGAGCAGTACTTC.